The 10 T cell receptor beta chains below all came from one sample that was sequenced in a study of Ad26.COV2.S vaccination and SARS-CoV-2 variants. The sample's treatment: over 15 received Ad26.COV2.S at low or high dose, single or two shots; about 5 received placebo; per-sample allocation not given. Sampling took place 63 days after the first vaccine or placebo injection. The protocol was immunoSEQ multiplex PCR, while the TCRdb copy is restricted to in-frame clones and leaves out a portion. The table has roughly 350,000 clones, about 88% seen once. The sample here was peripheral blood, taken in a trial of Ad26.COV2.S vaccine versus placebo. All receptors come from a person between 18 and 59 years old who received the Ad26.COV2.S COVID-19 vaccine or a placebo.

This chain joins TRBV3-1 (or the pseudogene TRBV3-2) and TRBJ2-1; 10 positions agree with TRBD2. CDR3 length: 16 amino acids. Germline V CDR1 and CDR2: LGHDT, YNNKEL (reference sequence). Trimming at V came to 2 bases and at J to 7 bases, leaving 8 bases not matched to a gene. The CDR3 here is CASSQFSSGRMNEQFF. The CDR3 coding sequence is TGTGCCAGCAGCCAATTCTCTAGCGGGAGAATGAATGAGCAGTTCTTC.

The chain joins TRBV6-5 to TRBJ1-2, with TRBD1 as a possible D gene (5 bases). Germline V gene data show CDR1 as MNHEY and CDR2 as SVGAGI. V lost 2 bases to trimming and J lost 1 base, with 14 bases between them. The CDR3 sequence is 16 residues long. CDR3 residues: CASSYRIDSLNYGYTF. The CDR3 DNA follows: TGTGCCAGCAGTTACCGGATCGACAGCCTTAACTATGGCTACACCTTC.

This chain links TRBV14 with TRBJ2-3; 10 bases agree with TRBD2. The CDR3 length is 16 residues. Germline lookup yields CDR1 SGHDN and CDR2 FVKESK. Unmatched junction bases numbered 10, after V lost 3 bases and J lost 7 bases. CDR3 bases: TGTGCCAGCAGCCACTCCGGGACTAGCGCCCTCAATACGCAGTATTTT. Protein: CASSHSGTSALNTQYF.

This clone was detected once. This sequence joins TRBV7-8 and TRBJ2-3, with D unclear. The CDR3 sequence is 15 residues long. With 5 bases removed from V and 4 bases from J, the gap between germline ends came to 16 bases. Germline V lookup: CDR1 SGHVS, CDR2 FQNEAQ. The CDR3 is CASSPSDRFADTQYF. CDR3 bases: TGTGCCAGCAGCCCCTCCGATAGGTTTGCAGATACGCAGTATTTT.

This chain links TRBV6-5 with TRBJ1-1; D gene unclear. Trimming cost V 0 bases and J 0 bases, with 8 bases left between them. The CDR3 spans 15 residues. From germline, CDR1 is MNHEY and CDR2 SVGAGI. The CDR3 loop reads CASSYSSGLNTEAFF. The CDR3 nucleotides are TGTGCCAGCAGTTACTCGAGTGGTCTGAACACTGAAGCTTTCTTT.

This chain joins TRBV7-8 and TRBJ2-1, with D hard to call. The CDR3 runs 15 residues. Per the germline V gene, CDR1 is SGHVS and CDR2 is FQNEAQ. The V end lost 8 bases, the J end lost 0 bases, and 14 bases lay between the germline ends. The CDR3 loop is CASLPLRSSYNEQFF. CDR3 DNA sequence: TGTGCCAGCCTACCCCTAAGGAGCTCCTACAATGAGCAGTTCTTC.

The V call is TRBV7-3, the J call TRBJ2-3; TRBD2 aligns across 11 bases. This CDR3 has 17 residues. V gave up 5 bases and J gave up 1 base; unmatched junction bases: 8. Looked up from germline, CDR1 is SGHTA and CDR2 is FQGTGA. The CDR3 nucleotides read TGTGCCAGCAGCCCGTTAGCGGGAGGGCGGGGCACAGATACGCAGTATTTT. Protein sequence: CASSPLAGGRGTDTQYF.

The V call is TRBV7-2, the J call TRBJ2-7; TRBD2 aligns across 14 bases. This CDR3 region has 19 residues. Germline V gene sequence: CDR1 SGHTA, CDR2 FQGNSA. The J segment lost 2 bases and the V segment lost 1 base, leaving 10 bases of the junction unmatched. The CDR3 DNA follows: TGTGCCAGCAGCTTAGAAAGGACTAGCGGGAGGCTCAGTCCCTACGAGCAGTACTTC. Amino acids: CASSLERTSGRLSPYEQYF.

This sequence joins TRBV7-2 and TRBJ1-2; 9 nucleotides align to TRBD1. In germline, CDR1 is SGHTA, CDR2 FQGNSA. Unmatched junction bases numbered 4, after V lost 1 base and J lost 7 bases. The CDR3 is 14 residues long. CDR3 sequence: CASSLGGTGLGYTF. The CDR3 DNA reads TGTGCCAGCAGCTTAGGGGGGACAGGGCTTGGCTACACCTTC.

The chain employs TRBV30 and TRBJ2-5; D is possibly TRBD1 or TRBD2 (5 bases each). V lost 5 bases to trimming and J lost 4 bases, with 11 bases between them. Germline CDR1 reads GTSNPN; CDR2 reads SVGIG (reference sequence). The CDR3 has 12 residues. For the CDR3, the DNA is TGTGCCTGGGGACTTCAGGGAGAGACCCAGTACTTC. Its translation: CAWGLQGETQYF.